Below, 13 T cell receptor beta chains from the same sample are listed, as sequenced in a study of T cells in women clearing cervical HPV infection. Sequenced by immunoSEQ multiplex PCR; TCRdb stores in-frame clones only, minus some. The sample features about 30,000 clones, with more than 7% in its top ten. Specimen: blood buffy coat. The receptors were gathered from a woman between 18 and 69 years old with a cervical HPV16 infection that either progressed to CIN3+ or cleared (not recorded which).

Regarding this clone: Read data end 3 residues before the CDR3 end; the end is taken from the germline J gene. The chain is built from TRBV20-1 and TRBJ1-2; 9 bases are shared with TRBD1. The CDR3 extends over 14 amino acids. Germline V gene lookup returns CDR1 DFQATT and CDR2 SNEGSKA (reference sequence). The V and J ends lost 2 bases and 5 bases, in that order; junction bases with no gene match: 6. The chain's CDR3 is CSARNTGGAYGYTF. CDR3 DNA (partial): TGCAGTGCTAGAAATACAGGGGGCGCTTATGGC.

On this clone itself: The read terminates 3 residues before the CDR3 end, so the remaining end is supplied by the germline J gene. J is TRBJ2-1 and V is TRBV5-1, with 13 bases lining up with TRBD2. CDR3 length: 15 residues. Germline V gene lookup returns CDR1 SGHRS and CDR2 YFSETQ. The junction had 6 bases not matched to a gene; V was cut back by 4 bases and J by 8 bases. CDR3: CASSPGTSGAHEQFF. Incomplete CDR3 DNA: TGCGCCAGCAGCCCTGGGACTAGCGGGGCCCATGAG.

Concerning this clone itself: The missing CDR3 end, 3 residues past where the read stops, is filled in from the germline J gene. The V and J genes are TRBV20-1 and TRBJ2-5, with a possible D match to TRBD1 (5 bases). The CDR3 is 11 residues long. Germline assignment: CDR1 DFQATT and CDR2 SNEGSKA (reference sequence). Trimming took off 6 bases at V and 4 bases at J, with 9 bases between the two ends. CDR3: CSARQRETQYF. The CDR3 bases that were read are TGCAGTGCCAGACAGAGAGAGACC.

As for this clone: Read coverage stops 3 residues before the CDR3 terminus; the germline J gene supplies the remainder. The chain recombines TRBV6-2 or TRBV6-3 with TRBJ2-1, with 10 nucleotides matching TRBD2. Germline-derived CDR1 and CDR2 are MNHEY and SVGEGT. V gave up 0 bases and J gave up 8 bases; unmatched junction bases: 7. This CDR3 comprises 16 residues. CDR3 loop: CASSYSILAGGHEQFF. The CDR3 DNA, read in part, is TGTGCCAGCAGTTACTCGATATTAGCGGGGGGACATGAG.

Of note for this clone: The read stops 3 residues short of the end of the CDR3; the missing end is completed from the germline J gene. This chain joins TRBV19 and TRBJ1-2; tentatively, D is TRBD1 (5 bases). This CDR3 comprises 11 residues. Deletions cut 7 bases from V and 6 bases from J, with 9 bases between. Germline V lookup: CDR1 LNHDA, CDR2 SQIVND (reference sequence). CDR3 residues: CASNGGDGYTF. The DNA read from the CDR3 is TGTGCCAGTAACGGGGGGGATGGC.

The CDR3 here is CSAFRTGENYEQYF. The sequenced part of the CDR3 DNA is TGCAGTGCTTTCAGGACAGGGGAGAACTACGAG. V gene TRBV20-1 combines with J gene TRBJ2-7, with 9 nucleotides matching TRBD1. The read is 3 residues too short to cover the CDR3 end, so that end is filled in from the germline J gene. V gave up 5 bases and J gave up 3 bases; unmatched junction bases: 8. Germline loops: CDR1 DFQATT, CDR2 SNEGSKA (reference sequence). The length of the CDR3 is 14 residues.

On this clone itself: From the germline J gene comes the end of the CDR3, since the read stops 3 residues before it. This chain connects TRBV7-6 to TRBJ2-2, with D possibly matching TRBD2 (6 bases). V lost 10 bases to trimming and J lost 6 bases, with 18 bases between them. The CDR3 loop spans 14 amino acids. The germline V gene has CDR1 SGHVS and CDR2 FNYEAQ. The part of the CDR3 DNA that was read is TGTGCCACGGGACTTTCGAGGTCGGCCGGGGAG. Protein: CATGLSRSAGE. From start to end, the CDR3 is CATGLSRSAGELFF.

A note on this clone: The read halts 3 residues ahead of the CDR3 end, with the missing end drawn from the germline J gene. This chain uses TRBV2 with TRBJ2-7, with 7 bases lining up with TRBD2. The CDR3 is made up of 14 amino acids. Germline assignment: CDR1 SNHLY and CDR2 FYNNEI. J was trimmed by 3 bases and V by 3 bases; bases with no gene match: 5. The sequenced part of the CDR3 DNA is TGTGCCAGCAGTGAGGGGGGGAGGGGCTACGAG. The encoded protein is CASSEGGRGYE. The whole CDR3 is CASSEGGRGYEQYF.

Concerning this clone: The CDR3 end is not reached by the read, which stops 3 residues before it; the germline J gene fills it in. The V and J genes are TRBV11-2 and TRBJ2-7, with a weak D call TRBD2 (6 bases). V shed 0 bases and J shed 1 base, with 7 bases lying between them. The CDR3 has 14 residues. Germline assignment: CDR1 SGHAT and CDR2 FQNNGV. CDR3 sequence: CASSLDLASYEQYF. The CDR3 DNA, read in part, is TGTGCCAGCAGCTTAGATCTAGCGTCCTACGAG.

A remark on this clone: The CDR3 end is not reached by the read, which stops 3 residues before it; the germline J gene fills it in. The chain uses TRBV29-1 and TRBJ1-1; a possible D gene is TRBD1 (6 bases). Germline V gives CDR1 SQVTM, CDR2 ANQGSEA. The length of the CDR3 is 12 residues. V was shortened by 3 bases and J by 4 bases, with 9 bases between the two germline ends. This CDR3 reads CSVDAGATEAFF. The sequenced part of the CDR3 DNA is TGCAGCGTTGATGCAGGGGCCACTGAA.

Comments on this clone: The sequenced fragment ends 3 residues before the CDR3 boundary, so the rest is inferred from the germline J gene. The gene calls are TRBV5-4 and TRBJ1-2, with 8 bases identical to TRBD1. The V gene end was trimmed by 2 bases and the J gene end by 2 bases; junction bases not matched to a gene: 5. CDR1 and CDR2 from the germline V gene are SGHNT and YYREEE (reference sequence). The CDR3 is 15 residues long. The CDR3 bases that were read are TGTGCCAGCAGCTTATCGGGACAGGAGAACTATGGC. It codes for CASSLSGQENYG. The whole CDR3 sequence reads CASSLSGQENYGYTF.

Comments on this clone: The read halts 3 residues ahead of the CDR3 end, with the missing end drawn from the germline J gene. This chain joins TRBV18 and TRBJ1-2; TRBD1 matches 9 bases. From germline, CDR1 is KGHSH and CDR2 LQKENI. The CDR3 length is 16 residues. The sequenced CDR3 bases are TGTGCCAGCTCACCACCCCAGGGACAGGGATTTAGTGAC. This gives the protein CASSPPQGQGFSD. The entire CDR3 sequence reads CASSPPQGQGFSDYTF.

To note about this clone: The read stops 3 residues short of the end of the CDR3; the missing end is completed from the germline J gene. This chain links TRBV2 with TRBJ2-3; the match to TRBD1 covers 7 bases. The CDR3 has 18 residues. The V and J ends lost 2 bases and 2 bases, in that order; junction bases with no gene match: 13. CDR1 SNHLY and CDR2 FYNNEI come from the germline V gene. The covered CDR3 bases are TGTGCCAGCAGTGAAAGGACCCTGCGACAGGGTTCCACAGATACG. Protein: CASSERTLRQGSTDT. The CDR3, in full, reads CASSERTLRQGSTDTQYF.